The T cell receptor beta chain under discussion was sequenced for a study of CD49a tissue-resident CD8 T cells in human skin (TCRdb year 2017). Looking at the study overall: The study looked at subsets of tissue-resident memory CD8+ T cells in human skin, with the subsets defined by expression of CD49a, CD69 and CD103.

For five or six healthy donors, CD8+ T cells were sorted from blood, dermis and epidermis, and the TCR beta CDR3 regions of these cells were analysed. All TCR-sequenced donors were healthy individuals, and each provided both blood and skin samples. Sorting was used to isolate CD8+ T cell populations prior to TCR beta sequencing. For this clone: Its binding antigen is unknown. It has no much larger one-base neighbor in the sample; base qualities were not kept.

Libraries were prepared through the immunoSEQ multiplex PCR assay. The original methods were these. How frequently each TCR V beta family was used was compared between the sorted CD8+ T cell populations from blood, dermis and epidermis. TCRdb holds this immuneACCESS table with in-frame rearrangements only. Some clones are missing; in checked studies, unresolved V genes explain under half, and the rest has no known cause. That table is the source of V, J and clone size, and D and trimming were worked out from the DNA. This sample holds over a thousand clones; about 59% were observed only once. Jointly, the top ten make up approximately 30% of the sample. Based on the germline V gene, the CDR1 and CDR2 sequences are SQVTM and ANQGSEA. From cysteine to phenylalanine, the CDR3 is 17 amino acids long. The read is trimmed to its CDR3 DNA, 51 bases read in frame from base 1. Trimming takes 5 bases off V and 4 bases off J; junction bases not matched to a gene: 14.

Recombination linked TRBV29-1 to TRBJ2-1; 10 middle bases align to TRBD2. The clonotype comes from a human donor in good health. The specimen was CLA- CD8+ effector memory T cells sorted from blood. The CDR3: CSVSSGLAEFTYNEQFF. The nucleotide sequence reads TGCAGCGTTTCATCAGGACTAGCGGAGTTCACTTACAATGAGCAGTTCTTC.